This TCR beta chain emerged from a study of Graves' ophthalmopathy and Graves' hyperthyroidism. Other autoimmune diseases, uncontrolled infections, pregnancy and lactation each led to patient exclusion. Clinical symptoms and serum thyroxine were used for diagnosis; TRAb, thyroid ultrasound and orbital computed tomography were also relied on. This clonotype showed up just a few times. The V gene lost 2 bases and the J gene lost 9 bases, with 14 bases spanning the gap. Germline CDR1 reads MGHDK; CDR2 reads SYGVNS. CDR3 length: 14 amino acids. Using RNA transcripts, the TCR beta CDR3 regions were amplified. The library came from an HTBI-primed first-round RT-PCR and a second-round multiplex PCR. TCRdb reprocessed the multiplex PCR reads with MiXCR, giving one entry per CDR3 protein. Of about 620,000 distinct CDR3 sequences in the sample, approximately 22% are singletons; the top ten hold roughly 7.4%.

This clonotype was sampled from a woman younger than 30 with stable Graves' hyperthyroidism. Some clones in this sample may be carry-over from other donors' samples. Sequencing was done on a sample of peripheral blood. J is TRBJ1-3 and V is TRBV25-1, with D possibly matching TRBD1 (6 bases). The DNA for the CDR3 is TGTGCCAGCAGTGAACCAGACAGGCGGCCCACCATATATTTT. Protein sequence: CASSEPDRRPTIYF.